This T cell receptor beta chain was recovered during a study of blood T cell repertoires in COVID-19. Study-level information: The cDNA or gDNA used as material had been derived from T cells, B-cell-depleted T cells, or PBMCs.

V was trimmed by 7 bases and J by 1 base, leaving 16 bases between them. The CDR3 extends over 15 amino acids. Germline-derived CDR1 and CDR2 are MNHEY and SVGAGI. Authors' data handling: Amplified reference gene primers provided the basis for estimating nucleated cell counts. TCRdb keeps only in-frame clones here, not all; method: immunoSEQ multiplex PCR. V, J and clone size were drawn from that table, and D and trimming were deduced from the DNA. This sample has roughly 200,000 clones, with around 80% found just once. The genes are TRBV6-5 and TRBJ1-1; D is perhaps TRBD1 (5 bases). The receptor's source is a man aged 40-55 years with active or convalescent COVID-19. The sequencing sample was made of peripheral blood. CDR3 loop: CASTISSGRNTEAFF. The CDR3 region has the DNA TGTGCCAGCACTATAAGTTCAGGGCGGAACACTGAAGCTTTCTTT.